The next 25 T cell receptor beta chains were all read from a single sample in a study of blood T cell repertoires in COVID-19. Sequencing was performed with immunoSEQ multiplex PCR; in TCRdb, only in-frame clones are kept and a portion is missing. The table shows a few hundred thousand clones, with 70% to 90% occurring only once. The sequencing input was PBMCs or T cells enriched from blood (not recorded which). The receptors were sampled from a woman in her forties or fifties who had recovered from COVID-19.

The V and J genes are TRBV5-5 and TRBJ1-5; 9 nucleotides match TRBD1. Germline CDR1 and CDR2: SGHKS and YYEKEE (reference sequence). The V segment lost 4 bases and the J segment 4 bases; nucleotides outside the gene matches: 9. The CDR3 loop spans 16 amino acids. CDR3 DNA sequence: TGTGCCAGCAGCCCAGGGACAGGGACAATTAATCAGCCCCAGCATTTT. It is translated as CASSPGTGTINQPQHF.

This clone appeared once. The chain carries TRBV2 and TRBJ2-1, with a weak D call TRBD2 (6 bases). CDR1 SNHLY and CDR2 FYNNEI come from the germline V gene. V dropped 8 bases and J dropped 8 bases, with 13 bases sitting between them. The CDR3 is 12 amino acids. Here the CDR3 DNA reads TGTGCCAGCGGAGGGTCACGCGATGAGCAGTTCTTC. Encoded protein: CASGGSRDEQFF.

The chain combines TRBV13 with TRBJ2-7, with 8 positions matching TRBD2. The CDR3 covers 13 residues. Per the germline V gene, CDR1 is PRHDT and CDR2 is FYEKMQ (reference sequence). V trimming: 9 bases; J trimming: 4 bases; junction bases outside the gene matches: 8. CDR3 sequence: CASRASGRYEQYF. DNA of the CDR3: TGTGCCAGTCGTGCGAGCGGGAGATACGAGCAGTACTTC.

The chain joins TRBV6-5 to TRBJ1-2; no clear D gene. V was clipped by 0 bases and J by 0 bases, with 11 bases between them. This CDR3 has 16 amino acids. Germline V lookup: CDR1 MNHEY, CDR2 SVGAGI. CDR3 region: CASSYSMALANYGYTF. CDR3 bases: TGTGCCAGCAGTTACTCGATGGCCCTAGCTAACTATGGCTACACCTTC.

Only a few counts were recorded for this clone. This rearrangement joins TRBV7-2 to TRBJ1-4; a weak D match, TRBD1 (6 bases). Trimming removed 5 bases at V and 8 bases at J, with 18 bases between. The CDR3 is 15 amino acids. Germline loops: CDR1 SGHTA, CDR2 FQGNSA. CDR3 coding DNA: TGTGCCAGCAGCCAGAGGGGGGGACGCTACGAAAAACTGTTTTTT. This translates into CASSQRGGRYEKLFF.

The chain joins TRBV18 to TRBJ1-6; D may be TRBD1 (6 bases). Germline CDR1 is KGHSH and CDR2 is LQKENI. The V gene lost 6 bases and the J gene lost 9 bases, with 21 bases spanning the gap. The CDR3 consists of 16 residues. DNA of the CDR3: TGTGCCAGCTCTCTACAGGGAACCGACCTTAGTTCACCCCTCCACTTT. This gives the protein CASSLQGTDLSSPLHF. Full variable domain (remainder filled in from reference TRBV18 and TRBJ1-6): NAGVMQNPRHLVRRRGQEARLRCSPMKGHSHVYWYRQLPEEGLKFMVYLQKENIIDESGMPKERFSAEFPKEGPSILRIQQVVRGDSAAYFCASSLQGTDLSSPLHFGNGTRLTVT.

The chain carries TRBV3-1 (or the pseudogene TRBV3-2) and TRBJ1-1; D perhaps matches TRBD1 (5 bases). Germline V gene lookup returns CDR1 LGHDT and CDR2 YNNKEL (reference sequence). V gave up 0 bases and J gave up 0 bases, with 17 bases separating them. The CDR3 has 18 residues. The CDR3 sequence: CASSQDHLGGGMNTEAFF. The CDR3 coding sequence is TGTGCCAGCAGCCAAGATCATCTGGGCGGGGGGATGAACACTGAAGCTTTCTTT.

A single count supports this clone. V is TRBV5-1 and J is TRBJ2-1, with D possibly TRBD1 on 6 matching bases. V was pared by 4 bases and J by 5 bases, with 19 bases between. CDR1 is SGHRS and CDR2 is YFSETQ in the germline V gene. There are 16 residues in the CDR3. The CDR3 DNA reads TGCGCCAGCAGCCTACCCCAGGACAGCATTAACAATGAGCAGTTCTTC. This sequence encodes CASSLPQDSINNEQFF.

This clone came up a few times. The gene calls are TRBV14 and TRBJ2-7; D possibly corresponds to TRBD1 (6 bases). CDR1 is SGHDN and CDR2 is FVKESK in the germline V gene. The CDR3 extends over 15 amino acids. V lost 4 bases and J 2 bases, leaving 15 bases between the germline ends. The CDR3 spells CASSRPQDRPYEQYF. CDR3 bases: TGTGCCAGCAGCCGGCCCCAGGACAGACCCTACGAGCAGTACTTC.

The J gene is TRBJ2-5, the V gene TRBV19; TRBD2 might be the D (5 bases). Per the germline V gene, CDR1 is LNHDA and CDR2 is SQIVND (reference sequence). The CDR3 consists of 15 residues. V was shortened by 0 bases and J by 5 bases, with 13 bases between the two germline ends. The CDR3 protein is CASSIDLARVETQYF. For the CDR3, the DNA is TGTGCCAGTAGTATAGATCTAGCCCGTGTGGAGACCCAGTACTTC.

CDR3 in amino acids: CASSYNRGITDTQYF. The CDR3 DNA reads TGTGCCAGCAGTTACAACAGGGGGATCACAGATACGCAGTATTTT. V gene TRBV6-5 combines with J gene TRBJ2-3; 8 nucleotides align to TRBD1. The CDR3 runs to 15 residues. Germline V gene lookup returns CDR1 MNHEY and CDR2 SVGAGI. V shed 2 bases, J shed 2 bases, and the junction held 3 bases outside the gene matches.

The chain uses TRBV9 and TRBJ2-4; 8 bases line up with TRBD1. Losses at the gene ends were 1 base for V and 6 bases for J; bases not matched to a gene: 6. CDR3 length equals 15 residues. CDR1 and CDR2 from the germline V gene are SGDLS and YYNGEE. The CDR3 sequence is CASSVTGTGGNIQYF. CDR3 sequence (DNA): TGTGCCAGCAGCGTAACCGGGACAGGAGGAAACATTCAGTACTTC. The whole variable domain, filled in from reference TRBV9 and TRBJ2-4, reads DSGVTQTPKHLITATGQRVTLRCSPRSGDLSVYWYQQSLDQGLQFLIQYYNGEERAKGNILERFSAQQFPDLHSELNLSSLELGDSALYFCASSVTGTGGNIQYFGAGTRLSVL.

The V and J genes are TRBV4-2 and TRBJ1-2; D might be TRBD1 (5 bases). The ends were cut back, 4 bases at V and 8 bases at J, with 17 bases in the middle. Germline V gene data show CDR1 as LGHNA and CDR2 as YNFKEQ. The CDR3 is made up of 14 amino acids. The CDR3 DNA reads TGTGCCAGCAGCCCTAGGACGGGGAGGGGAGGCTACACCTTC. This codes for CASSPRTGRGGYTF.

J is TRBJ2-5 and V is TRBV3-1 (or the pseudogene TRBV3-2); TRBD2 agrees at 9 bases. J gave up 5 bases and V 6 bases, and 13 bases lay outside the gene matches. The germline CDR1 and CDR2 sequences are LGHDT and YNNKEL (reference sequence). The CDR3 covers 16 residues. CDR3 DNA: TGTGCCAGCAGACTCCAGCGGGAGGTAGTCGAGGAGACCCAGTACTTC. Translating it yields CASRLQREVVEETQYF.

This chain links TRBV2 with TRBJ1-6; 7 bases align to TRBD1. Germline V gene lookup returns CDR1 SNHLY and CDR2 FYNNEI. V shed 11 bases, J shed 9 bases, and the junction held 13 bases outside the gene matches. This CDR3 comprises 14 residues. The CDR3 protein is CAGASGTVGSPLHF. As DNA, the CDR3 is TGTGCCGGCGCTTCCGGGACAGTCGGTTCACCCCTCCACTTT.

This chain joins TRBV2 and TRBJ1-6; D is ambiguous. Germline V CDR1 and CDR2: SNHLY, FYNNEI. The germline V and J ends were trimmed by 8 bases and 5 bases, with 7 bases remaining between them. This CDR3 region has 12 residues. CDR3 DNA: TGTGCCAGCTCCCAAAATAATTCACCCCTCCACTTT. Protein sequence: CASSQNNSPLHF.

The chain uses TRBV28 and TRBJ2-1, with 10 nucleotides matching TRBD2. The ends lost 3 bases at V and 5 bases at J; junction bases unmatched: 4. This CDR3 contains 15 residues. Germline V gives CDR1 MDHEN, CDR2 SYDVKM. This chain's CDR3 is CASSLGLAGDNEQFF. The CDR3 region has the DNA TGTGCCAGCAGTTTGGGCCTAGCGGGAGACAATGAGCAGTTCTTC.

The genes are TRBV25-1 and TRBJ2-5, with D maybe TRBD1 (5 bases). Germline V gives CDR1 MGHDK, CDR2 SYGVNS. The CDR3 totals 15 residues. V gave up 7 bases and J gave up 5 bases, with 20 bases separating them. This chain's CDR3 is CASTRTLPGGETQYF. In nucleotides, the CDR3 is TGTGCCAGCACGCGGACACTACCAGGTGGGGAGACCCAGTACTTC. The whole variable domain, filled in from reference TRBV25-1 and TRBJ2-5, reads EADIYQTPRYLVIGTGKKITLECSQTMGHDKMYWYQQDPGMELHLIHYSYGVNSTEKGDLSSESTVSRIRTEHFPLTLESARPSHTSQYLCASTRTLPGGETQYFGPGTRLLVL.

The J gene is TRBJ2-2, the V gene TRBV5-1; D is perhaps TRBD2 (6 bases). Germline CDR1 SGHRS, CDR2 YFSETQ. The CDR3 runs to 16 residues. Trimming removed 0 bases at V and 3 bases at J, with 12 bases between. The CDR3 loop is CASSLVGGLDTGELFF. The CDR3 DNA reads as TGCGCCAGCAGCTTGGTTGGAGGGTTGGACACCGGGGAGCTGTTTTTT.

In this sample, this clone turned up a few times. The CDR3 reads CASSPGGTSGYNEQFF. For the CDR3, the DNA is TGTGCCAGCTCACCGGGTGGAACTAGCGGCTACAATGAGCAGTTCTTC. This chain connects TRBV18 to TRBJ2-1; 8 nucleotides match TRBD2. CDR1 is KGHSH, CDR2 LQKENI, per germline. V dropped 3 bases and J dropped 3; count of bases not matched to a gene: 7. CDR3 length equals 16 residues.

This sequence joins TRBV10-2 and TRBJ2-1; 7 bases align to TRBD1. The V and J ends lost 6 bases and 6 bases, in that order; junction bases with no gene match: 5. Germline CDR1 WSHSY, CDR2 SAAADI. This CDR3 has 13 residues. The DNA for the CDR3 is TGCGCCAGCAGGGAGGACAGGCCCAATGAGCAGTTCTTC. Translated: CASREDRPNEQFF.

This clone appeared a single time. The V gene is TRBV29-1, the J gene TRBJ1-2; TRBD1 aligns across 8 bases. The CDR3 totals 12 residues. V lost 6 bases and J lost 4; bases outside the gene matches: 4. Germline V CDR1 and CDR2: SQVTM, ANQGSEA. The CDR3 region has the DNA TGCAGCGTGGGGACAGGTCTCTATGGCTACACCTTC. It is translated as CSVGTGLYGYTF.

The chain uses TRBV27 and TRBJ2-3; D possibly corresponds to TRBD2 (5 bases). CDR1 and CDR2 from the germline V gene are MNHEY and SMNVEV (reference sequence). The CDR3 length is 14 residues. Between the trimmed V and J ends, which lost 7 bases and 6 bases, there was a span of 17 bases. The CDR3 coding sequence is TGTGCCAGCACCGTCTCCGGGAAAAGCGATACGCAGTATTTT. The encoded protein is CASTVSGKSDTQYF.

The rearrangement uses TRBV28 and TRBJ1-1; weak D call: TRBD1 (6 bases). Germline values: CDR1 MDHEN, CDR2 SYDVKM. This CDR3 comprises 15 residues. Trimming stripped 6 bases from V and 8 bases from J, with 22 bases between. The CDR3 reads CASSLITGSFGEAFF. The CDR3 bases are TGTGCCAGCAGCCTTATTACAGGGTCGTTCGGCGAAGCTTTCTTT.

This clone was picked up a small number of times. The rearrangement uses TRBV11-2 and TRBJ1-2, with D possibly being TRBD1 (6 bases). The CDR3 contains 16 residues. Germline V CDR1 and CDR2: SGHAT, FQNNGV. Trimming left V 4 bases short and J 4 bases short, with 19 bases between. CDR3 amino acids: CASSWTKGQRPYGYTF. DNA for the CDR3: TGTGCCAGCAGCTGGACGAAGGGACAACGCCCCTATGGCTACACCTTC.